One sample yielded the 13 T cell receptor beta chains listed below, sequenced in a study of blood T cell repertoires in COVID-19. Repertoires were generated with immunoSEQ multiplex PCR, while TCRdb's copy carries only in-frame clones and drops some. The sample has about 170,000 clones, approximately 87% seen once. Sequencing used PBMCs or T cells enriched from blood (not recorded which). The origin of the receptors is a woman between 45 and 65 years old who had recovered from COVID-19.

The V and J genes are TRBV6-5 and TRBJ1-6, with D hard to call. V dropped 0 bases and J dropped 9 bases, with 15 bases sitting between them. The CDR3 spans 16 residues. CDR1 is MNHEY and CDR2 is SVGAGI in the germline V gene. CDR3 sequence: CASSYSTYLLSSPLHF. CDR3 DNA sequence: TGTGCCAGCAGTTACTCGACATATCTATTGAGTTCACCCCTCCACTTT.

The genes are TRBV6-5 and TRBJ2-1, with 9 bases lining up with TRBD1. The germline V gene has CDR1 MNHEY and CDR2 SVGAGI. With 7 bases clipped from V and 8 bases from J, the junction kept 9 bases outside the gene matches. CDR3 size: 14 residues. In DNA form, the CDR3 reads TGTGCCAGCACCCGGGACAGGGCTTATGATGAGCAGTTCTTC. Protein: CASTRDRAYDEQFF.

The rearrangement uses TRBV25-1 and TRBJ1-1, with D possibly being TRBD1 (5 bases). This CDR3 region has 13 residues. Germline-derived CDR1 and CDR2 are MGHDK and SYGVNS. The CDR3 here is CAKHPREGTEAFF. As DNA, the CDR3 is TGTGCAAAGCACCCCAGGGAGGGGACTGAAGCTTTCTTT. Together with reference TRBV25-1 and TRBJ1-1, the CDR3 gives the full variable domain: EADIYQTPRYLVIGTGKKITLECSQTMGHDKMYWYQQDPGMELHLIHYSYGVNSTEKGDLSSESTVSRIRTEHFPLTLESARPSHTSQYLCAKHPREGTEAFFGQGTRLTVV.

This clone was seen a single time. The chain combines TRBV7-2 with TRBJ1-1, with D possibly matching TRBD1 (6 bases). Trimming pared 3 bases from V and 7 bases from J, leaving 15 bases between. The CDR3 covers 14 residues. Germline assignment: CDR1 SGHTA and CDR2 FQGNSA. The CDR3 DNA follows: TGTGCCAGCAGCTTCCGCAGGGGAAAGAGTGAAGCTTTCTTT. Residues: CASSFRRGKSEAFF. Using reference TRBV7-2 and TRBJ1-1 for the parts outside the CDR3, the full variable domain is GAGVSQSPSNKVTEKGKDVELRCDPISGHTALYWYRQSLGQGLEFLIYFQGNSAPDKSGLPSDRFSAERTGGSVSTLTIQRTQQEDSAVYLCASSFRRGKSEAFFGQGTRLTVV.

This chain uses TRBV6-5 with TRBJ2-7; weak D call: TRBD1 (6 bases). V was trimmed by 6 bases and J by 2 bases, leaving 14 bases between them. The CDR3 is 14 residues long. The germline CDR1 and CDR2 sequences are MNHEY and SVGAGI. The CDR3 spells CASRARGGTYEQYV. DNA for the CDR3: TGTGCCAGCAGGGCCCGAGGGGGTACCTACGAGCAGTACGTC.

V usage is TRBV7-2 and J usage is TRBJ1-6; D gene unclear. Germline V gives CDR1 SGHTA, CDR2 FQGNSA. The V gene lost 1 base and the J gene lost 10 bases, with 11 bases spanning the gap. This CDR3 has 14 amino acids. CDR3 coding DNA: TGTGCCAGCAGCTTAGGTCGGGAGTGGTCACCCCTCCACTTT. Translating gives CASSLGREWSPLHF.

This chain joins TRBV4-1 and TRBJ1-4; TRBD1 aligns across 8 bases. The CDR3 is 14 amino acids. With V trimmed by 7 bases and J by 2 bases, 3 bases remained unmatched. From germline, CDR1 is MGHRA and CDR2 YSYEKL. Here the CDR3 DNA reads TGCGCCAGCAACCGGGACAGGACTAATGAAAAACTGTTTTTT. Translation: CASNRDRTNEKLFF.

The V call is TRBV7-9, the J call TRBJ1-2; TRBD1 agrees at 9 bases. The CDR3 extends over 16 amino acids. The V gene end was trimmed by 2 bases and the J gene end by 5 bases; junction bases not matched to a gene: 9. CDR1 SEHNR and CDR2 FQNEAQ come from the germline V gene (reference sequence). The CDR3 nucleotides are TGTGCCAGCAGCTTACCTACCGGGACAGGGAGGTATGGCTACACCTTC. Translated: CASSLPTGTGRYGYTF.

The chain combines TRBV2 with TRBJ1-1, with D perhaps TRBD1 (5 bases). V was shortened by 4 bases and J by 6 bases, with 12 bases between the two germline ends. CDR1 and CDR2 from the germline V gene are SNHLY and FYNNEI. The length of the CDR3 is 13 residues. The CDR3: CASSGSSGAEAFF. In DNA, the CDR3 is TGTGCCAGCAGTGGGAGTTCGGGGGCTGAAGCTTTCTTT.

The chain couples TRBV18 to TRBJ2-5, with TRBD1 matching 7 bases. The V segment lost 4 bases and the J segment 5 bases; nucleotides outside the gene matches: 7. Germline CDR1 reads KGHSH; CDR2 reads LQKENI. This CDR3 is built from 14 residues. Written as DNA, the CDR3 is TGTGCCAGCTCACTAGGGACAGCTCCTGAGACCCAGTACTTC. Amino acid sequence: CASSLGTAPETQYF.

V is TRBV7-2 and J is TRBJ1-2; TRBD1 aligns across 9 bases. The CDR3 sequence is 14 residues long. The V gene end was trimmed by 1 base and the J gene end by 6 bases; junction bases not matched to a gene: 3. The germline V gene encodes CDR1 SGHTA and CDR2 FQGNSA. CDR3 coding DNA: TGTGCCAGCAGCTTAGGGGGACAGGGCCATGGCTACACCTTC. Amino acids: CASSLGGQGHGYTF.

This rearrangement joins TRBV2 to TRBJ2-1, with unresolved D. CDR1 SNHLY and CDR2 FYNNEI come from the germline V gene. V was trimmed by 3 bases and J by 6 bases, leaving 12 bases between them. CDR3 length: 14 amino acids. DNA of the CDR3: TGTGCCAGCAGTGAGCCCCCCCTCGGCAATGAGCAGTTCTTC. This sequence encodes CASSEPPLGNEQFF.

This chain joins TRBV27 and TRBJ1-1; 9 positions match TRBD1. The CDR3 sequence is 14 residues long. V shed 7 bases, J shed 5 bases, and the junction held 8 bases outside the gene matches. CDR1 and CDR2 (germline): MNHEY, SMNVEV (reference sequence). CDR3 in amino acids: CASNPGQGRTEAFF. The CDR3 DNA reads TGTGCCAGCAATCCCGGACAGGGGAGGACTGAAGCTTTCTTT.